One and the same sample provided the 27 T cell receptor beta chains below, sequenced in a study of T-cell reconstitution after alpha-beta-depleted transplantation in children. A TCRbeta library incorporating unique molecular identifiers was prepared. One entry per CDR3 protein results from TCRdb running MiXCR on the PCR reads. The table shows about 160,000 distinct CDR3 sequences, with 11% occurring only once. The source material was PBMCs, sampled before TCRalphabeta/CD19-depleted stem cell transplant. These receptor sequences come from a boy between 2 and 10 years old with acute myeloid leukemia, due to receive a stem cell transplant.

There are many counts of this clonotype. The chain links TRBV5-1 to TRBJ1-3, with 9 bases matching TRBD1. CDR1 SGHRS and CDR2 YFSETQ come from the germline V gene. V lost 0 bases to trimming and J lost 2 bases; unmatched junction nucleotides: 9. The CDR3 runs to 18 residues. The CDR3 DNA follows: TGCGCCAGCAGCTTGGCCGGGACAGGGCCGTCACCTGGAAACACCATATATTTT. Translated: CASSLAGTGPSPGNTIYF.

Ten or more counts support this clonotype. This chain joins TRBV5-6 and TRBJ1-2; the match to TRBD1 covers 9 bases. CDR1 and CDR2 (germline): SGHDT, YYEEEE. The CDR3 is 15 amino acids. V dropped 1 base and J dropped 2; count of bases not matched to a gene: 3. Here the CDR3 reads CASSLFGQGNYGYTF. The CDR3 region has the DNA TGTGCCAGCAGCTTGTTTGGACAGGGGAACTATGGCTACACCTTC. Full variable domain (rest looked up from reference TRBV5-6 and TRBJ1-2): DAGVTQSPTHLIKTRGQQVTLRCSPKSGHDTVSWYQQALGQGPQFIFQYYEEEERQRGNFPDRFSGHQFPNYSSELNVNALLLGDSALYLCASSLFGQGNYGYTFGSGTRLTVV.

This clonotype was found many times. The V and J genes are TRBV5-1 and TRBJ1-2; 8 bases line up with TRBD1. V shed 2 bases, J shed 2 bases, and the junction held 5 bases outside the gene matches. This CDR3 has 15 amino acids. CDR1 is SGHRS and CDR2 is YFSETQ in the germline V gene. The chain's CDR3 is CASSFDRGLNYGYTF. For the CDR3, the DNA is TGCGCCAGCAGCTTCGACAGGGGCCTAAACTATGGCTACACCTTC.

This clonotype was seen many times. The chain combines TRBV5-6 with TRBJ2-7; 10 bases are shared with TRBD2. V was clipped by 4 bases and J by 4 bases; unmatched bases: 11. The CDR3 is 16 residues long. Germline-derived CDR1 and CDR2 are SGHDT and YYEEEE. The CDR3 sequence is CASSPGLSGRWYEQYF. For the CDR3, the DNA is TGTGCCAGCAGCCCCGGGCTTAGCGGGAGGTGGTACGAGCAGTACTTC.

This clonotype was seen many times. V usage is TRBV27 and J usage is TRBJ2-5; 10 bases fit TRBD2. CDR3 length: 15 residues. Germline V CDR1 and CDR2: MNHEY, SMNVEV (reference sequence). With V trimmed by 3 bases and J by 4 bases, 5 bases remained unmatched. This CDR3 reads CASSFSGRARETQYF. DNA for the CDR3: TGTGCCAGCAGTTTCAGCGGGAGGGCGAGAGAGACCCAGTACTTC.

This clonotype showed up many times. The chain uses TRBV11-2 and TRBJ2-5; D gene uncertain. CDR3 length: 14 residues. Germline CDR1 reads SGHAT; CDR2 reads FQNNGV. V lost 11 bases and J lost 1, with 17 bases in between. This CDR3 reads CASRKRTLQETQYF. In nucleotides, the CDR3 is TGTGCCTCCCGAAAAAGAACACTCCAAGAGACCCAGTACTTC.

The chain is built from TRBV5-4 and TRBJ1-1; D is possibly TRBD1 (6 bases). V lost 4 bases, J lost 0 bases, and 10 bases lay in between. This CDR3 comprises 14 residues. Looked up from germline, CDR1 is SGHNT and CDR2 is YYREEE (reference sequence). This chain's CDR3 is CASSVDRMNTEAFF. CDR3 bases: TGTGCCAGCAGCGTCGACAGGATGAACACTGAAGCTTTCTTT.

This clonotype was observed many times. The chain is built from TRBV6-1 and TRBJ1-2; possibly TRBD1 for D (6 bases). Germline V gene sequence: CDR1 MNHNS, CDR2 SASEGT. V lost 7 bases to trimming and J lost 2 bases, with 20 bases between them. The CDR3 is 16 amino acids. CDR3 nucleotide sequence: TGTGCCAGCACCCCCCTTATTGGACAGATGAACTATGGCTACACCTTC. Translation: CASTPLIGQMNYGYTF.

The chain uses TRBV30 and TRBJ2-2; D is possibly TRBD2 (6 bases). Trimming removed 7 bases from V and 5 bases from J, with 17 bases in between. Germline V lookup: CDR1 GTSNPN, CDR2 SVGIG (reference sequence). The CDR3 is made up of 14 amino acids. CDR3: CAYIMGRWTGELFF. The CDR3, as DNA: TGTGCCTACATTATGGGGAGGTGGACCGGGGAGCTGTTTTTT. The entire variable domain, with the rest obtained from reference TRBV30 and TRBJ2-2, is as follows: SQTIHQWPATLVQPVGSPLSLECTVEGTSNPNLYWYRQAAGRGLQLLFYSVGIGQISSEVPQNLSASRPQDRQFILSSKKLLLSDSGFYLCAYIMGRWTGELFFGEGSRLTVL.

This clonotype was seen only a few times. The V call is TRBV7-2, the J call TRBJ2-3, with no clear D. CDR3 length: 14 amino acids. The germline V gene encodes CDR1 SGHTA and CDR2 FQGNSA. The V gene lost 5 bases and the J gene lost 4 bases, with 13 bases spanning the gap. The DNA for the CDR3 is TGTGCCAGCAGCCATCGATACGGACCAGATACGCAGTATTTT. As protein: CASSHRYGPDTQYF.

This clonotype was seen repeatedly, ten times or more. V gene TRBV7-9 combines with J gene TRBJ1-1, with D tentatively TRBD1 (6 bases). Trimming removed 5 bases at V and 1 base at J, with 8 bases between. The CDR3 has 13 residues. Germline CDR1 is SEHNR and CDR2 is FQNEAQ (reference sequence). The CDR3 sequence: CASSRGQNTEAFF. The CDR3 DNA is TGTGCCAGCAGCCGGGGACAGAACACTGAAGCTTTCTTT.

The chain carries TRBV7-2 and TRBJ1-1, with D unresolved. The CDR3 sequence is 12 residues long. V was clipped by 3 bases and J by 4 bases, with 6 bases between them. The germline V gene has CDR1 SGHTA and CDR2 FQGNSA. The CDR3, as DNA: TGTGCCAGCAGCTTTGGGCCCACTGAAGCTTTCTTT. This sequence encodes CASSFGPTEAFF.

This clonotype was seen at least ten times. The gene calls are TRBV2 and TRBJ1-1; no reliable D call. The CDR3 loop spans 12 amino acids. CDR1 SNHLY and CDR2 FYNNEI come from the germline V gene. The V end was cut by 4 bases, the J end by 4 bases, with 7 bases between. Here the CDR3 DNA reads TGTGCCAGCAGTGTCGGGTTCACTGAAGCTTTCTTT. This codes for CASSVGFTEAFF.

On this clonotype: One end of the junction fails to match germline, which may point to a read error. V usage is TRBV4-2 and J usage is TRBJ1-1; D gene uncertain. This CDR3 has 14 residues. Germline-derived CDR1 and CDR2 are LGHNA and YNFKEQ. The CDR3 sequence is CAISQDLSDTEAFF. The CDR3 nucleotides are TGTGCCATCAGCCAAGATCTTTCGGACACTGAAGCTTTCTTT.

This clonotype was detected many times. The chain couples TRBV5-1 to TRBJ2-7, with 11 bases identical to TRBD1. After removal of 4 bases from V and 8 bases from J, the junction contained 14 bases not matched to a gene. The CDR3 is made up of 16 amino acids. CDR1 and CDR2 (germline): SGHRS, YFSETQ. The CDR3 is CASSLPDRGRQFKQYV. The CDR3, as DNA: TGCGCCAGCAGCCTACCGGACAGGGGGCGACAGTTCAAGCAGTACGTC.

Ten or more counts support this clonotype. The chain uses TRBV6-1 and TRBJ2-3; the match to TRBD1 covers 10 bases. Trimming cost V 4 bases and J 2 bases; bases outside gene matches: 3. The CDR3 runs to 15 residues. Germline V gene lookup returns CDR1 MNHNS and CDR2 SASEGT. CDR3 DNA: TGTGCCAGCAGTGCGGGACAGGGGCTCACAGATACGCAGTATTTT. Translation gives CASSAGQGLTDTQYF.

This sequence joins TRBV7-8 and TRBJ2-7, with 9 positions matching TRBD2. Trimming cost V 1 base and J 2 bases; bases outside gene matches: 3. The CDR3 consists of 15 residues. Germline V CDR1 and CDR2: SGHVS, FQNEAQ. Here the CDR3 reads CASSLELAGTYEQYV. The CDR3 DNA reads TGTGCCAGCAGCTTAGAACTAGCGGGCACCTACGAGCAGTACGTC.

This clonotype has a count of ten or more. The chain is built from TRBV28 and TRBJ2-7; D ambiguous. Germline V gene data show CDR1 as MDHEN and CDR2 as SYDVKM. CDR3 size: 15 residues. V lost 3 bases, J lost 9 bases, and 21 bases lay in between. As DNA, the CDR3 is TGTGCCAGCAGTTTCAACCCGGGCCTCAAAGAAGGGCAGTACTTC. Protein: CASSFNPGLKEGQYF.

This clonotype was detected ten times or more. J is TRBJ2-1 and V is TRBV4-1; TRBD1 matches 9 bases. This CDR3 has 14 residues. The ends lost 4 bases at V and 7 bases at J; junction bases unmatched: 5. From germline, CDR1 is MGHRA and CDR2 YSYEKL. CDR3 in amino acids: CASSLRDRGNEQFF. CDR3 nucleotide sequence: TGCGCCAGCAGCCTTCGCGACAGGGGGAATGAGCAGTTCTTC.

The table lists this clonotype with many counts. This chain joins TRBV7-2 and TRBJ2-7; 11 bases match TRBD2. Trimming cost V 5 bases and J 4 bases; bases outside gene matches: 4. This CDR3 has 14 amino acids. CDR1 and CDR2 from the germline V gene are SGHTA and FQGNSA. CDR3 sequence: CASSPLAGGYEQYF. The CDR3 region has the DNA TGTGCCAGCAGCCCATTAGCGGGAGGGTACGAGCAGTACTTC.

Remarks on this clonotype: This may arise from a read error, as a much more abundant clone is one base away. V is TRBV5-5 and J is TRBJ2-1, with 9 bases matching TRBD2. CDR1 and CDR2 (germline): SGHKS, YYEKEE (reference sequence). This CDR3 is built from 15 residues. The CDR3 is CASSLRAGGYNKQFF. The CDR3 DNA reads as TGTGCCAGCAGCTTAAGGGCGGGAGGGTACAATAAGCAGTTCTTC.

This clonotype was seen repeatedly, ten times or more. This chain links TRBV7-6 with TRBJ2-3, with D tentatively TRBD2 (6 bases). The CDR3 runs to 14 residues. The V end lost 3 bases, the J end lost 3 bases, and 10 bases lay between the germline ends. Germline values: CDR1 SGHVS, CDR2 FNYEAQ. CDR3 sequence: CASSFRERTDTQYF. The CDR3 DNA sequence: TGTGCCAGCAGCTTCCGGGAGAGGACAGATACGCAGTATTTT.

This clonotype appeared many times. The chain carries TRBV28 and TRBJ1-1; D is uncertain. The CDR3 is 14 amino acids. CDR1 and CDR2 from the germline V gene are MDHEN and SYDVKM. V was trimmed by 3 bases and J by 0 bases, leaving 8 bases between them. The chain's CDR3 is CASSFAPMNTEAFF. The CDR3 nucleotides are TGTGCCAGCAGTTTTGCACCCATGAACACTGAAGCTTTCTTT.

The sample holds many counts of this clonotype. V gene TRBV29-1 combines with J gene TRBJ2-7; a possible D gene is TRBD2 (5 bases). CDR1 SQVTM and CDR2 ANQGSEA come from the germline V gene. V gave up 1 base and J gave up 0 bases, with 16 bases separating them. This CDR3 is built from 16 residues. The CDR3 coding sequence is TGCAGCGTTGAAGTGGCGGGCCGTCTTAGCTCCTACGAGCAGTACTTC. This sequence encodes CSVEVAGRLSSYEQYF.

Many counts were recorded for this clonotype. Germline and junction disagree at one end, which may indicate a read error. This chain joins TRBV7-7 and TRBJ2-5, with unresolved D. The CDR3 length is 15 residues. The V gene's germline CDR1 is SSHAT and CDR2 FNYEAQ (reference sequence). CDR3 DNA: TGTGCTAGCAGCTTATATGCCGGAAAACAAGAGACCCAGTACTTC. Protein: CASSLYAGKQETQYF.

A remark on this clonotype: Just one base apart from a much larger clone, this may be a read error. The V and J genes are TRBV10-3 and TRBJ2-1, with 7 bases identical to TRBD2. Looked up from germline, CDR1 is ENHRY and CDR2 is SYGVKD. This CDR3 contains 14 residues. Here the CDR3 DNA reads TGTGCCAGCCGACTAGCTCTTAATAGGGATGAGCCGTTCTTC. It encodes CASRLALNRDEPFF.

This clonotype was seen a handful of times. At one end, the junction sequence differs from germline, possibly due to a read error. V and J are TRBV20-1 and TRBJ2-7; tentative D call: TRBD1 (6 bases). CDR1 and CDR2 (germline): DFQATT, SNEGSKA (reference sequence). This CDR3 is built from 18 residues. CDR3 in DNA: TGCTGTGCTAGAGGGGACCAAATCCGGGACAACCTAATCTACGAGCAGTACTTC. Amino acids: CCARGDQIRDNLIYEQYF.